The 9 T cell receptor beta chains given below trace back to one sample, sequenced in a study of cytomegalovirus exposure and HLA in healthy donors. Primers: 60 Vbeta forward and 13 Jbeta reverse. The method was immunoSEQ multiplex PCR; TCRdb's version includes in-frame clones alone and lacks a portion of them. The repertoire holds around 210,000 clones, with 70% to 85% as singletons. Sequenced input: PBMCs. The receptors derive from a man aged 45-65 years in good health and CMV-seronegative.

Only one count was recorded for this clone. The chain employs TRBV7-9 and TRBJ2-3; TRBD1 might be the D (6 bases). The germline CDR1 and CDR2 sequences are SEHNR and FQNEAQ (reference sequence). The V end was cut by 3 bases, the J end by 2 bases, with 12 bases between. The CDR3 sequence is 15 residues long. The chain's CDR3 is CASSFGDIPTDTQYF. DNA of the CDR3: TGTGCCAGCAGCTTCGGGGACATCCCCACAGATACGCAGTATTTT.

The rearrangement uses TRBV9 and TRBJ2-2, with 10 bases identical to TRBD1. CDR1 is SGDLS, CDR2 YYNGEE, per germline. The CDR3 has 17 residues. J lost 7 bases, V lost 0 bases, and 9 bases had no gene match. The CDR3 here is CASSVEGGTGAGGELFF. The CDR3 nucleotides are TGTGCCAGCAGCGTAGAGGGTGGGACAGGGGCTGGCGGGGAGCTGTTTTTT.

The chain couples TRBV28 to TRBJ2-7; 7 positions agree with TRBD2. This CDR3 has 14 amino acids. Trimming cost V 6 bases and J 5 bases; bases outside gene matches: 10. Germline lookup yields CDR1 MDHEN and CDR2 SYDVKM. CDR3 bases: TGTGCCAGCAGGGCGGACCCGGCGGGGGACGAGCAGTACTTC. Translating it yields CASRADPAGDEQYF.

The CDR3 DNA follows: TGTGCCAGCAGTCCCGACAGGGGGCCTAATTCACCCCTCCACTTT. Translation: CASSPDRGPNSPLHF. The genes are TRBV5-6 and TRBJ1-6, with 10 bases fitting TRBD1. Per the germline V gene, CDR1 is SGHDT and CDR2 is YYEEEE. V lost 5 bases to trimming and J lost 6 bases; unmatched junction nucleotides: 5. This CDR3 is built from 15 residues. Full variable domain (outside the CDR3, taken from reference TRBV5-6 and TRBJ1-6): DAGVTQSPTHLIKTRGQQVTLRCSPKSGHDTVSWYQQALGQGPQFIFQYYEEEERQRGNFPDRFSGHQFPNYSSELNVNALLLGDSALYLCASSPDRGPNSPLHFGNGTRLTVT.

The chain carries TRBV5-5 and TRBJ2-3; D is uncertain. CDR1 and CDR2 (germline): SGHKS, YYEKEE (reference sequence). V was pared by 0 bases and J by 1 base, with 6 bases between. This CDR3 region has 14 residues. The CDR3 protein is CASSLERGTDTQYF. For the CDR3, the DNA is TGTGCCAGCAGCTTGGAAAGAGGCACAGATACGCAGTATTTT.

About this clone itself: The same CDR3 is also encoded by other DNA sequences in this sample. The gene calls are TRBV27 and TRBJ1-5; 10 positions agree with TRBD1. V dropped 6 bases and J dropped 4; count of bases not matched to a gene: 3. The CDR3 is made up of 14 amino acids. Germline assignment: CDR1 MNHEY and CDR2 SMNVEV (reference sequence). DNA of the CDR3: TGTGCCAGCAGCGGGACAGGGGTGAATCAGCCCCAGCATTTT. Its translation is CASSGTGVNQPQHF.

This clone has a single count. The chain combines TRBV9 with TRBJ2-1; 9 nucleotides line up with TRBD1. V gave up 3 bases and J gave up 5 bases; unmatched junction bases: 6. This CDR3 has 15 amino acids. Germline V gives CDR1 SGDLS, CDR2 YYNGEE. CDR3: CASSASGQGNNEQFF. The DNA of the CDR3 is TGTGCCAGCAGCGCCTCGGGACAGGGAAACAATGAGCAGTTCTTC.

The chain combines TRBV5-1 with TRBJ2-7; 10 bases map to TRBD2. Losses at the gene ends were 5 bases for V and 6 bases for J; bases not matched to a gene: 8. CDR1 and CDR2 from the germline V gene are SGHRS and YFSETQ. The CDR3 runs 14 residues. The CDR3 bases are TGCGCCAGCAGGAGTCTAGCGGGAGTGTTCGAGCAGTACTTC. Translating gives CASRSLAGVFEQYF.

The gene calls are TRBV27 and TRBJ2-5; D might be TRBD2 (6 bases). The CDR3 is 14 residues long. Between the trimmed V and J ends, which lost 8 bases and 1 base, there was a span of 14 bases. The V gene's germline CDR1 is MNHEY and CDR2 SMNVEV (reference sequence). CDR3 in DNA: TGTGCCAGCGGATCCTACGGGAGCCAAGAGACCCAGTACTTC. Protein product: CASGSYGSQETQYF.